Detailed here is one T cell receptor beta chain. Its antigen remains unidentified. This CDR3 has 15 amino acids. After removal of 5 bases from V and 6 bases from J, the junction contained 6 bases not matched to a gene. Primed by a sample-barcoded 5' primer and a J-beta primer mix, a second PCR proceeded for 7 to 11 cycles. Each cDNA molecule, via a template-switch adaptor with 12 random nucleotides, was tagged. TCRdb reprocessed the 5' RACE reads via MiXCR and lists one record per CDR3 protein. The data show approximately 800,000 distinct CDR3 sequences, 20% to 30% seen once. This sample was taken from a study of blood T cells in healthy people across ages. Study results and caveats: Naive T cell percentage by flow cytometry tracked strongly with beta diversity.

Sample donors were healthy Caucasian individuals that came from Russia, aged roughly 6 to 95. This sample also belongs to another study, concerning T cells of mothers and their children. As that study records: Each child gave 2.5 million to 3.5 million TCR beta CDR3 reads (each mother, over 9.5 million).

The sample was blood. The receptor comes from a boy younger than 18 in good health. The V gene is TRBV12-3 or TRBV12-4, the J gene TRBJ2-3; 12 bases fit TRBD2. The chain's CDR3 is CASSQTSGGWDTQYF. The CDR3 region has the DNA TGTGCCAGCAGTCAGACTAGCGGGGGTTGGGATACGCAGTATTTT.